This T cell receptor (beta chain) came from a study of blood T cell repertoires in COVID-19. For the study at large: The United States, Italy and Spain were the sources of the acute and convalescent COVID-19 samples. T cells, B-cell-depleted T cells, or PBMCs supplied cDNA or gDNA.

Germline-derived CDR1 and CDR2 are SGHVS and FQNEAQ. CDR3 length: 17 residues. The germline V and J ends were trimmed by 2 bases and 4 bases, with 18 bases remaining between them. How the authors handled the data: Nucleated cell counts were estimated from reference gene primer amplification. Sequencing was performed with immunoSEQ multiplex PCR; in TCRdb, only in-frame clones are kept and a portion is missing. The V and J calls and clone size were taken over from that table, and D and trimming were inferred from the DNA. The table has 150,000 to 200,000 clones, about 85% seen once; the top ten hold 2.1%.

The sequencing input was peripheral blood. This TCR came from a man aged 70-80 years with active or convalescent COVID-19. The chain links TRBV7-8 to TRBJ2-1, with D possibly matching TRBD2 (6 bases). CDR3 coding DNA: TGTGCCAGCAGCTTATGGGGGACTCTAGCGAGATACAATGAGCAGTTCTTC. It translates to CASSLWGTLARYNEQFF.